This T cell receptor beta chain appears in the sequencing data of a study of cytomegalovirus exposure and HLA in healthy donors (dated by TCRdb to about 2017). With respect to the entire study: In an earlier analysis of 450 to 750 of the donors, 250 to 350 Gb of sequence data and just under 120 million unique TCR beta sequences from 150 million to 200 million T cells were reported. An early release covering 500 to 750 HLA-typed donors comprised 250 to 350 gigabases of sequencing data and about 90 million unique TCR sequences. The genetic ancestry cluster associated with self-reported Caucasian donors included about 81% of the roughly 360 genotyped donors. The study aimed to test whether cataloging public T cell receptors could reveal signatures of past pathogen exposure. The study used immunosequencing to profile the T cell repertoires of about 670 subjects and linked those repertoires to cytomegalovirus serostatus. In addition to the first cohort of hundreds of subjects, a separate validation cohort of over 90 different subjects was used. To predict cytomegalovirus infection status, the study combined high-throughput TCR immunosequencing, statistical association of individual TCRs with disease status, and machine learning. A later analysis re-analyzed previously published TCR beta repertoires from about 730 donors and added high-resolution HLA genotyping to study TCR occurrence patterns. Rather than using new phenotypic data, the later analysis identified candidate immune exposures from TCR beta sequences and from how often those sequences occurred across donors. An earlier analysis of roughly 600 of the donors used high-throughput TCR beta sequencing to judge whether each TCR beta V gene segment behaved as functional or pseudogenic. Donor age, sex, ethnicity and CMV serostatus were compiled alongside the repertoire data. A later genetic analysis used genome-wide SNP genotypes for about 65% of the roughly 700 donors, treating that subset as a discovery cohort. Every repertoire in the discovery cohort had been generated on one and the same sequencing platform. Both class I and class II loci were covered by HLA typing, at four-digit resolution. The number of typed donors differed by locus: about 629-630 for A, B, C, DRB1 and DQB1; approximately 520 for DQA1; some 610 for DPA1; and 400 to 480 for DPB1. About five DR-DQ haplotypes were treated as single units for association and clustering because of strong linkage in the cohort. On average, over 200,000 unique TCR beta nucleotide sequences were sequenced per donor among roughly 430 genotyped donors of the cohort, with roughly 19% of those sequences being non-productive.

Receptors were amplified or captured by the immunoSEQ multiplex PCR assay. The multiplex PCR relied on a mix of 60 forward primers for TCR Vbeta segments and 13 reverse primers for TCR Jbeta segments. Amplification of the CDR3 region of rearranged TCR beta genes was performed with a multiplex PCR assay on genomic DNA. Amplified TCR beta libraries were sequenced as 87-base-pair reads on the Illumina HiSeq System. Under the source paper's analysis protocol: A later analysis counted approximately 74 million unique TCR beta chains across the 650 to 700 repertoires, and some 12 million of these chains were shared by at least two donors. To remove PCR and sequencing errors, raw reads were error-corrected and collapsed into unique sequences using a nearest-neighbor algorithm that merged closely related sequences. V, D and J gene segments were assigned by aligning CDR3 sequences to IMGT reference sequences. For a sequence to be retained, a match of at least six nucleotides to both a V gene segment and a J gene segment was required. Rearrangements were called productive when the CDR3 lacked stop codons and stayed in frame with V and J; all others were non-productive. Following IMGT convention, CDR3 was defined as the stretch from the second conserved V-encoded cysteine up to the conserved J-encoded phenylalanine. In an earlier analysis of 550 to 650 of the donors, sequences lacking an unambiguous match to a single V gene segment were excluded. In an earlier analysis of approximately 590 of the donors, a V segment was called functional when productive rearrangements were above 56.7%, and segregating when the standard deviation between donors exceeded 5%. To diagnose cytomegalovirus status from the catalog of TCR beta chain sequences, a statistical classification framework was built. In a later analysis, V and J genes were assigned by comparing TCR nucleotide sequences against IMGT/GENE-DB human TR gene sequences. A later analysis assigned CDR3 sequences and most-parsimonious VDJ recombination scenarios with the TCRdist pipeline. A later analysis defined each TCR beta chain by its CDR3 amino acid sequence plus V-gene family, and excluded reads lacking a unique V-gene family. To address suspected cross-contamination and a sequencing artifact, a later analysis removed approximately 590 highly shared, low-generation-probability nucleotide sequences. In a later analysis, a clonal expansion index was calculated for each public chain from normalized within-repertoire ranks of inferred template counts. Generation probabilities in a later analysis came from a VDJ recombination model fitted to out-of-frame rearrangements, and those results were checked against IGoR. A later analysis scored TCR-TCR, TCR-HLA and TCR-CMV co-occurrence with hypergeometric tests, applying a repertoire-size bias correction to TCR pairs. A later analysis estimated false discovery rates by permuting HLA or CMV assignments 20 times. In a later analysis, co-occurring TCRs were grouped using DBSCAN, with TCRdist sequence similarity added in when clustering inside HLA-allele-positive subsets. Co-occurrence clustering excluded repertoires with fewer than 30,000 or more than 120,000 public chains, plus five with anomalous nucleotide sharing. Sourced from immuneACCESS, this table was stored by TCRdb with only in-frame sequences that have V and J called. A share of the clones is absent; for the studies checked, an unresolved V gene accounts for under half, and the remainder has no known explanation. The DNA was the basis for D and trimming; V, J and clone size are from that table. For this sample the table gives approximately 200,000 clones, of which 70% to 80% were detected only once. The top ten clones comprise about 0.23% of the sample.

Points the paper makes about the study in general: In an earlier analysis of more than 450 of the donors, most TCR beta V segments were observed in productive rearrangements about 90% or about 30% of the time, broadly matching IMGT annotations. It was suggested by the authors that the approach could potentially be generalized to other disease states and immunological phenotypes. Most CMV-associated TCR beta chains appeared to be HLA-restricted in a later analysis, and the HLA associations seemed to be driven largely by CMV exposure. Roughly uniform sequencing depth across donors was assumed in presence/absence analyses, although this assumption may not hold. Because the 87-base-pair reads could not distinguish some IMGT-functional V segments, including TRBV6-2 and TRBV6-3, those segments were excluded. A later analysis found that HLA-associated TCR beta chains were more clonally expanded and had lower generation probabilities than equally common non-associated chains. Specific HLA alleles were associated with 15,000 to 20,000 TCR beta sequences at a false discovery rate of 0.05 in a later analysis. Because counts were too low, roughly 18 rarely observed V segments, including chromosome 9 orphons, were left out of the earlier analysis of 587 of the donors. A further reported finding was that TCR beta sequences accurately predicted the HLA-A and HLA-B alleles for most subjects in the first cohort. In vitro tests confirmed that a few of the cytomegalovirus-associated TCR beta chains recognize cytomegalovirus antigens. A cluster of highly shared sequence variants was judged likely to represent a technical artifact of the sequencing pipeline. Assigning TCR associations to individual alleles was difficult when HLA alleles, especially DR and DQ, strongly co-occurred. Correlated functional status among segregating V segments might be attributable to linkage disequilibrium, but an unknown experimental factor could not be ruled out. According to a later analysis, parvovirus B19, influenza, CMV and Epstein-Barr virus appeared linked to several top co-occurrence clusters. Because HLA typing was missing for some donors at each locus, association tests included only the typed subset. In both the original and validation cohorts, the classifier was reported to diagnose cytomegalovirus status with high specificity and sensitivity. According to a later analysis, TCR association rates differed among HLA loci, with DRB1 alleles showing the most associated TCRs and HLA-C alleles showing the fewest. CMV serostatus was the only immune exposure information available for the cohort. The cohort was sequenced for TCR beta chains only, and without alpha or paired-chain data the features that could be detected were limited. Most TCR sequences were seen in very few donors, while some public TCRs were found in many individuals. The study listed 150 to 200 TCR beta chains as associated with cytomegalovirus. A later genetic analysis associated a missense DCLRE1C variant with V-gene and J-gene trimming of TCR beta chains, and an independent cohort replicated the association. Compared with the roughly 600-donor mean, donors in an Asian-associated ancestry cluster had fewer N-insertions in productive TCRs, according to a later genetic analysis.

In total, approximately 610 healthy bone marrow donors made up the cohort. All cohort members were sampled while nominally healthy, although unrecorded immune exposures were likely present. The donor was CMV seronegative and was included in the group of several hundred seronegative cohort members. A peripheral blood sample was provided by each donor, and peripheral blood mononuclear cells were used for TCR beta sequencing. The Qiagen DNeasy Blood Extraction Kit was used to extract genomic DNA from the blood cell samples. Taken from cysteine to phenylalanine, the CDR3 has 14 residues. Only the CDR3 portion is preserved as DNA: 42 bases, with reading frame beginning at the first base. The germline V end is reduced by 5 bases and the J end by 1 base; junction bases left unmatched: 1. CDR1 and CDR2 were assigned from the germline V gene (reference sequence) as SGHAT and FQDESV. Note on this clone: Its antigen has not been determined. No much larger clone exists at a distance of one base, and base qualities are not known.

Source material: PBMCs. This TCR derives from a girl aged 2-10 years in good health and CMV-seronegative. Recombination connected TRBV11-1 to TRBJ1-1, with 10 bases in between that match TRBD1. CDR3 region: CASSRDRGNTEAFF. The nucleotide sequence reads TGTGCCAGCAGCCGGGACAGGGGGAACACTGAAGCTTTCTTT.